The 17 T cell receptor beta chains below were found in one sample sequenced in a study of T cell changes during pregnancy in multiple sclerosis. Sequencing was performed with immunoSEQ multiplex PCR; in TCRdb, only in-frame clones are kept and a portion is missing. Here the sample spans around 75,000 clones, 80% to 90% being singletons. The starting material was peripheral blood, obtained in the first trimester of pregnancy. The receptors stem from a female donor in good health, enrolled as a control in a pregnancy study.

The rearrangement links TRBV7-8 to TRBJ1-6, with TRBD1 identical over 10 bases. This CDR3 region has 14 residues. Germline V lookup: CDR1 SGHVS, CDR2 FQNEAQ. With 5 bases clipped from V and 10 bases from J, the junction kept 5 bases outside the gene matches. Here the CDR3 DNA reads TGTGCCAGCAGCCCGGGGACAGGGGCCTCACCCCTCCACTTT. It codes for CASSPGTGASPLHF.

This clone appeared a few times. This chain's CDR3 is CASSPSRVTEAFF. The CDR3 DNA is TGTGCCAGCAGCCCGAGCAGGGTCACTGAAGCTTTCTTT. This chain connects TRBV5-4 to TRBJ1-1; perhaps TRBD1 as D (5 bases). Germline lookup yields CDR1 SGHNT and CDR2 YYREEE (reference sequence). Between the trimmed V and J ends, which lost 4 bases and 4 bases, there was a span of 11 bases. The CDR3 is made up of 13 amino acids.

This chain joins TRBV5-4 and TRBJ2-7, with TRBD1 matching 10 bases. V shed 0 bases and J 6 bases; nucleotides not matched to a gene: 6. This CDR3 has 15 amino acids. Germline CDR1 reads SGHNT; CDR2 reads YYREEE (reference sequence). The CDR3 bases are TGTGCCAGCAGCTTGGGGACGGACAGGGGGACCGAGCAGTACTTC. Residues: CASSLGTDRGTEQYF.

This clone has just one count. V usage is TRBV5-6 and J usage is TRBJ2-7; D is possibly TRBD1 (6 bases). The CDR3 contains 13 residues. Trimming removed 1 base from V and 6 bases from J, with 11 bases in between. Per the germline V gene, CDR1 is SGHDT and CDR2 is YYEEEE. This CDR3 is CASSLLAGAEQYF. The CDR3 DNA follows: TGTGCCAGCAGCTTGCTTGCAGGGGCCGAGCAGTACTTC.

This chain connects TRBV11-3 to TRBJ2-1; TRBD2 might be the D (6 bases). Germline V gene lookup returns CDR1 SGHNT and CDR2 YENEEA. The CDR3 is made up of 15 amino acids. With 5 bases removed from V and 7 bases from J, the gap between germline ends came to 18 bases. CDR3 DNA: TGTGCCAGCAGCCCCGGGAGAGTTACATGGAATGAGCAGTTCTTC. Translating gives CASSPGRVTWNEQFF.

The V and J genes are TRBV19 and TRBJ2-1; 10 bases match TRBD2. The germline V gene has CDR1 LNHDA and CDR2 SQIVND (reference sequence). V dropped 6 bases and J dropped 5; count of bases not matched to a gene: 7. The CDR3 totals 15 residues. CDR3 protein: CASRRTSGGNNEQFF. In DNA form, the CDR3 reads TGTGCCAGTAGGAGGACTAGCGGAGGGAACAATGAGCAGTTCTTC.

The chain employs TRBV2 and TRBJ1-2; D unclear. There are 17 residues in the CDR3. V lost 3 bases to trimming and J lost 0 bases, with 17 bases between them. Germline assignment: CDR1 SNHLY and CDR2 FYNNEI. The DNA of the CDR3 is TGTGCCAGCAGTGAGGTCCCCAGGAGGGTTCCTAACTATGGCTACACCTTC. This translates into CASSEVPRRVPNYGYTF. Combining the CDR3 with reference TRBV2 and TRBJ1-2 gives the whole variable domain EPEVTQTPSHQVTQMGQEVILRCVPISNHLYFYWYRQILGQKVEFLVSFYNNEISEKSEIFDDQFSVERPDGSNFTLKIRSTKLEDSAMYFCASSEVPRRVPNYGYTFGSGTRLTVV.

The chain employs TRBV18 and TRBJ1-1, with D maybe TRBD1 (6 bases). The CDR3 totals 15 residues. CDR1 and CDR2 (germline): KGHSH, LQKENI. V was clipped by 8 bases and J by 2 bases, with 18 bases between them. The CDR3 DNA is TGTGCCAGCCGGAGAACGACAGGTCTCAACACTGAAGCTTTCTTT. The encoded protein is CASRRTTGLNTEAFF.

The chain uses TRBV5-1 and TRBJ2-5; 11 nucleotides align to TRBD2. The length of the CDR3 is 15 residues. Germline V CDR1 and CDR2: SGHRS, YFSETQ. With 3 bases clipped from V and 6 bases from J, the junction kept 7 bases outside the gene matches. This CDR3 reads CASSSFSGGGKTQYF. DNA of the CDR3: TGCGCCAGCAGCTCGTTTAGCGGGGGGGGTAAGACCCAGTACTTC.

This clone was counted a single time. The chain links TRBV6-5 to TRBJ1-6; the match to TRBD1 covers 8 bases. The CDR3 has 14 amino acids. Germline CDR1 and CDR2: MNHEY and SVGAGI. J was trimmed by 9 bases and V by 5 bases; bases with no gene match: 6. This CDR3 reads CASSSQGASSPLHF. CDR3 DNA sequence: TGTGCCAGCAGTAGTCAGGGGGCGAGTTCACCCCTCCACTTT.

The chain uses TRBV11-1 and TRBJ2-6; TRBD2 is a possible D gene (6 bases). The CDR3 contains 19 residues. In germline, CDR1 is SGHAT, CDR2 FQDESV (reference sequence). With 1 base removed from V and 0 bases from J, the gap between germline ends came to 16 bases. Written as DNA, the CDR3 is TGTGCCAGCAGCTTAGGTCGAGGCGGGGCTTACTCTGGGGCCAACGTCCTGACTTTC. It is translated as CASSLGRGGAYSGANVLTF.

The rearrangement links TRBV5-1 to TRBJ1-1, with a possible D match to TRBD1 (6 bases). This CDR3 region has 15 residues. The V end lost 4 bases, the J end lost 3 bases, and 16 bases lay between the germline ends. Germline V gene lookup returns CDR1 SGHRS and CDR2 YFSETQ. In DNA, the CDR3 is TGCGCCAGCAGCCGGGAGGGGGTGGACGACACTGAAGCTTTCTTT. It codes for CASSREGVDDTEAFF.

The gene calls are TRBV29-1 and TRBJ1-1, with 11 nucleotides matching TRBD1. Germline V gene data show CDR1 as SQVTM and CDR2 as ANQGSEA. There are 15 residues in the CDR3. After removal of 4 bases from V and 5 bases from J, the junction contained 9 bases not matched to a gene. The CDR3 region is CSVGEDRGLRTEAFF. The CDR3 coding sequence is TGCAGCGTTGGAGAGGACAGGGGGCTAAGAACTGAAGCTTTCTTT.

The chain recombines TRBV14 with TRBJ1-5; D is uncertain. Trimming stripped 2 bases from V and 4 bases from J, with 6 bases between. The CDR3 spans 13 residues. The germline gives CDR1 SGHDN, CDR2 FVKESK. Written as DNA, the CDR3 is TGTGCCAGCAGCCAAAAACTGAATCAGCCCCAGCATTTT. The encoded protein is CASSQKLNQPQHF. The whole variable domain, remainder taken from reference TRBV14 and TRBJ1-5, is EAGVTQFPSHSVIEKGQTVTLRCDPISGHDNLYWYRRVMGKEIKFLLHFVKESKQDESGMPNNRFLAERTGGTYSTLKVQPAELEDSGVYFCASSQKLNQPQHFGDGTRLSIL.

This rearrangement joins TRBV14 to TRBJ2-7, with unresolved D. The CDR3 covers 12 residues. Trimming took off 3 bases at V and 2 bases at J, with 5 bases between the two ends. CDR1 SGHDN and CDR2 FVKESK come from the germline V gene. The CDR3 sequence is CASSHNPYEQYF. The CDR3 nucleotides read TGTGCCAGCAGCCATAATCCCTACGAGCAGTACTTC.

The V call is TRBV11-2, the J call TRBJ2-3; TRBD1 matches 8 bases. The CDR3 loop spans 15 amino acids. J gave up 4 bases and V 6 bases, and 9 bases lay outside the gene matches. Per germline, CDR1 SGHAT and CDR2 FQNNGV. As DNA, the CDR3 is TGTGCCAGCAGGCCGACAGGGGCAGCGGCAGATACGCAGTATTTT. Protein: CASRPTGAAADTQYF.

This chain links TRBV27 with TRBJ1-5; 7 bases match TRBD1. CDR1 and CDR2 from the germline V gene are MNHEY and SMNVEV (reference sequence). The CDR3 is made up of 17 amino acids. With 4 bases clipped from V and 1 base from J, the junction kept 10 bases outside the gene matches. This CDR3 is CASSSRQGGASNQPQHF. Here the CDR3 DNA reads TGTGCCAGCAGTTCTCGGCAGGGGGGAGCAAGCAATCAGCCCCAGCATTTT.